This TCR beta chain derives from a study of CD8 T cells in ankylosing spondylitis. Trimming shortened V by 6 bases and J by 2 bases, and 12 bases separated the two germline ends. Per the germline V gene, CDR1 is ENHRY and CDR2 is SYGVKD. The CDR3 length is 14 residues. General study findings and limits: Apparently characteristic of ankylosing spondylitis blood was a TCR beta motif (fewer than ten highly homologous variants). Clones tied to disease were said to be significantly enriched in matched ankylosing spondylitis synovial fluid.

There are a few counts of this clonotype. Its cognate antigen is unknown. Using its own MiXCR run on the 5' RACE reads, TCRdb lists one record per CDR3 protein. The data contain more than 650,000 distinct CDR3 sequences, about 11% of them singletons. The sequencing input was blood, either unsorted or a sorted T cell fraction (not recorded which). The rearrangement joins TRBV10-3 to TRBJ2-3; no definite D call. The sequence was obtained from a male donor with ankylosing spondylitis. The DNA for the CDR3 is TGTGCCATCAGGGGAATGGGCAACACAGATACGCAGTATTTT. Its protein is CAIRGMGNTDTQYF.